These 13 T cell receptor beta chains originate from one sample sequenced in a study of T cells in Graves' hyperthyroidism and ophthalmopathy. TCR beta CDR3 sequences were amplified from RNA transcripts. HTBI primers were the set used in a first-round RT-PCR of the TCR CDR3. TCRdb re-analysed the multiplex PCR reads in MiXCR, keeping a single row per CDR3 protein. This table has about 640,000 distinct CDR3 sequences, less than 25% appearing once. The sequenced material came from blood. The receptors here all came from a man aged 25 to 45 with Graves' ophthalmopathy.

The chain joins TRBV9 to TRBJ2-5, with D possibly matching TRBD1 (5 bases). Germline V CDR1 and CDR2: SGDLS, YYNGEE. The ends were cut back, 4 bases at V and 1 base at J, with 14 bases in the middle. The CDR3 spans 15 residues. In nucleotides, the CDR3 is TGTGCCAGCAGCCGCCAGGGTAGTAGCCAAGAGACCCAGTACTTC. Its protein product is CASSRQGSSQETQYF.

This clonotype was picked up many times. The genes are TRBV6-1 and TRBJ2-7, with D perhaps matching TRBD1 (6 bases). CDR3 length: 15 amino acids. Trimming pared 3 bases from V and 2 bases from J, leaving 14 bases between. The germline V gene encodes CDR1 MNHNS and CDR2 SASEGT. CDR3 bases: TGTGCCAGCAGTGATCCGGGACATATTACCTACGAGCAGTACTTC. It encodes CASSDPGHITYEQYF.

This clonotype was found a few times. The junction departs from the called germline gene at one end, perhaps through a read error. The chain uses TRBV11-2 and TRBJ1-3; D is perhaps TRBD1 (6 bases). Germline V gives CDR1 SGHAT, CDR2 FQNNGV. The CDR3 length is 14 residues. This CDR3 reads CTSSQWDIGNTIYF. In nucleotides, the CDR3 is TGTACCAGCAGCCAGTGGGACATCGGAAACACCATATATTTT.

This clonotype was detected only a few times. The chain combines TRBV4-1 with TRBJ2-7, with D tentatively TRBD1 (5 bases). V lost 1 base, J lost 1 base, and 14 bases lay in between. The CDR3 is made up of 16 amino acids. Germline V CDR1 and CDR2: MGHRA, YSYEKL. The CDR3 DNA reads TGCGCCAGCAGCCAAGTTCGACAGTTAAGATCCTACGAGCAGTACTTC. This codes for CASSQVRQLRSYEQYF.

The V and J genes are TRBV3-1 and TRBJ2-7, with unresolved D. V lost 2 bases and J 6 bases, leaving 20 bases between the germline ends. CDR3 length: 16 amino acids. Germline V CDR1 and CDR2: LGHDT, YNNKEL (reference sequence). The CDR3 DNA follows: TGTGCCAGCAGCCAACTCGGGCAGAGCAGGTATAGCGAGCAGTACTTC. Translation gives CASSQLGQSRYSEQYF.

This chain joins TRBV5-6 and TRBJ1-2; no firm D call. The CDR3 is made up of 13 amino acids. V was clipped by 4 bases and J by 4 bases, with 11 bases between them. Germline V gene data show CDR1 as SGHDT and CDR2 as YYEEEE. The CDR3: CASSRTVSYGYTF. CDR3 in DNA: TGTGCCAGCAGCCGGACTGTATCCTATGGCTACACCTTC.

Only a few counts were recorded for this clonotype. The CDR3 DNA sequence: TGTGCCAGCACCGCCACCGGGACTAGCGTGGTCTACGAGCAGTACTTC. Amino acid sequence: CASTATGTSVVYEQYF. This chain uses TRBV5-6 with TRBJ2-7; 10 nucleotides match TRBD2. The CDR3 totals 16 residues. Germline V gene data show CDR1 as SGHDT and CDR2 as YYEEEE. The junction had 12 bases not matched to a gene; V was cut back by 6 bases and J by 3 bases.

This clonotype occurred many times. V and J are TRBV28 and TRBJ2-7; 7 bases are a match to TRBD1. Germline loops: CDR1 MDHEN, CDR2 SYDVKM. This CDR3 is built from 13 residues. V shed 6 bases, J shed 6 bases, and the junction held 8 bases outside the gene matches. The CDR3 spells CASRRHRGGEQYF. The CDR3 DNA is TGTGCCAGCAGAAGACACAGGGGCGGCGAGCAGTACTTC.

This clonotype came up many times. J is TRBJ2-5 and V is TRBV5-5; 12 bases are shared with TRBD2. Germline V gene sequence: CDR1 SGHKS, CDR2 YYEKEE (reference sequence). This CDR3 has 18 residues. The V and J ends lost 0 bases and 2 bases, in that order; junction bases with no gene match: 8. This chain's CDR3 is CASSLASSGTSGQETQYF. The CDR3 nucleotides are TGTGCCAGCAGCTTGGCCTCGTCCGGGACTAGCGGGCAAGAGACCCAGTACTTC.

The rearrangement links TRBV3-1 to TRBJ1-2; D perhaps matches TRBD1 (6 bases). Germline loops: CDR1 LGHDT, CDR2 YNNKEL (reference sequence). The CDR3 is made up of 15 amino acids. Trimming pared 1 base from V and 2 bases from J, leaving 11 bases between. The CDR3 reads CASSQAAGVNYGYTF. The DNA for the CDR3 is TGTGCCAGCAGCCAAGCTGCAGGGGTGAACTATGGCTACACCTTC.

This clonotype was observed a few times. The chain joins TRBV4-3 to TRBJ2-1; the D is unclear. The CDR3 runs to 14 residues. Germline assignment: CDR1 LGHNA and CDR2 YSLEER. The V end was cut by 0 bases, the J end by 7 bases, with 10 bases between. CDR3 residues: CASSQDSAANEQFF. The CDR3 region has the DNA TGCGCCAGCAGCCAAGACTCGGCTGCAAATGAGCAGTTCTTC.

This clonotype appeared many times. V and J are TRBV20-1 and TRBJ2-7; the match to TRBD2 covers 15 bases. V was clipped by 1 base and J by 2 bases; unmatched bases: 6. CDR3 length: 17 residues. Looked up from germline, CDR1 is DFQATT and CDR2 is SNEGSKA (reference sequence). The CDR3 DNA reads TGCAGTGCTAGAGCTCCGGGACTAGCGGGAGGACCCTACGAGCAGTACTTC. Its translation: CSARAPGLAGGPYEQYF.

This clonotype was picked up many times. The chain recombines TRBV7-9 with TRBJ2-1; D is uncertain. Per germline, CDR1 SEHNR and CDR2 FQNEAQ (reference sequence). The V end lost 3 bases, the J end lost 8 bases, and 5 bases lay between the germline ends. This CDR3 is built from 11 residues. CDR3 residues: CASSFRHEQFF. CDR3 bases: TGTGCCAGCAGCTTCCGACATGAGCAGTTCTTC.